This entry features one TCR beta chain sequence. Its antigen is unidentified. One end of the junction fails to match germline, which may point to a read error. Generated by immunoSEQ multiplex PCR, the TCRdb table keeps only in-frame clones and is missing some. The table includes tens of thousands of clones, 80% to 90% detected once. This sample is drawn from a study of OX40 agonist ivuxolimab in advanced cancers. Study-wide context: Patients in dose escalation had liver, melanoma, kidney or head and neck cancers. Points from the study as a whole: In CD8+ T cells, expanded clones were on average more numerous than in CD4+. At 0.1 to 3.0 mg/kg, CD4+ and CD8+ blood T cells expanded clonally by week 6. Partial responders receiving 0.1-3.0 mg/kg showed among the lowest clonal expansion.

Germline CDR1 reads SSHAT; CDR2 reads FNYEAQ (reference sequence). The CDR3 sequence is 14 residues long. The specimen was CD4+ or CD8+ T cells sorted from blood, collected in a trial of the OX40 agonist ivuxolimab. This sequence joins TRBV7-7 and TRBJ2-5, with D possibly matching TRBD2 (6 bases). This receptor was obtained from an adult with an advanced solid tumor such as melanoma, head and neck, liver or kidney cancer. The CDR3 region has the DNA TGTGCTAGCAGCTTAGACGGGACTCCAGAGACCCAGTACTTC. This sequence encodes CASSLDGTPETQYF.